This T cell receptor beta chain was recovered during a study of T cells in Graves' hyperthyroidism and ophthalmopathy (dated by TCRdb to between 2018 and 2021). For the wider study: Peripheral blood was collected at initial diagnosis, before any treatment. A discovery cohort of about 96 patients, 43 with Graves' ophthalmopathy and 55 to 65 with stable Graves' hyperthyroidism, was used to find distinguishing TCR V-J signatures. The approximately 95 discovery patients were divided at random into training and test sets in a 7:3 ratio. Prospective prediction of ophthalmopathy was tested in an independent validation cohort of fewer than 20 hyperthyroidism patients and 17 patients who later progressed to ophthalmopathy. Thyroid tissue and blood T-cell repertoires from about six Graves' hyperthyroidism patients were also compared in the study. The paper reports TCR Vbeta CDR3 sequencing of over 120 peripheral blood samples: 43 ophthalmopathy, about 75 hyperthyroidism and approximately 17 progressor patients. Once sampling was done, hyperthyroidism patients were given methimazole at a starting dose of 30 mg daily, whereas ophthalmopathy patients were given high-dose intravenous methylprednisolone.

Hyperthyroidism patients were newly diagnosed, had a disease duration of under 2 months, and were aged 18 to 65 years. Patients with uncontrolled infections, other autoimmune diseases, pregnancy or lactation were excluded. Diagnoses relied on clinical symptoms, serum thyroxine and TRAb, thyroid ultrasound and orbital computed tomography. For progressor patients, blood was drawn at the first diagnosis of hyperthyroidism, before any ophthalmopathy symptoms had appeared. Ficoll-Paque density gradient centrifugation was used to isolate PBMCs from around 9.1 ml of fresh peripheral blood. Progressor patients were first diagnosed with Graves' hyperthyroidism and then developed ophthalmopathy during follow-up. Total RNA was extracted with Trizol reagent, and quality was checked on an Agilent 2100 Bioanalyzer. Amplification of TCR beta CDR3 regions was carried out from RNA transcripts. The TCR CDR3 was subjected to a first round of RT-PCR using the HTBI primer set and the Qiagen OneStep RT-PCR kit. A second multiplex PCR round built the libraries, followed by size selection and purification. Paired-end sequencing of the libraries was performed with 100 bp reads on an Illumina HiSeq2000. For the original study's pipeline: Raw data were processed with SOAPnuke, discarding reads with adapters, uncalled bases, mean Phred below 15, or no exact constant-primer or identifier match. COPE v1.2.5 was used to merge high-quality paired reads, and clonotypes were defined as unique nucleotide sequences. Clonotypes were aligned to IMGT TRBV, TRBD and TRBJ reference segments using MiTCR v1.1. The analysis included only V-J combinations with a frequency above 0.0001, which together covered around 99% of the repertoires. The TCS score was defined as the ratio of F50 (clonal expansion) to E x V (chaos), calculated using BLOSUM62-based TCRdist between CDR3 peptides within each V-J. Welch's t-statistics and random forest reduced roughly 540 V-J features to fewer than 15, which were used in a naive Bayes classifier (R e1071). TCRdb applied fastp at Q25 and MiXCR to the public reads, then kept only in-frame beta chains. When rows share a CDR3 protein, they turn into one entry using the most common DNA and genes. The V and J calls, along with clone size, are taken from TCRdb and not from the paper's own processing. This sample gives fewer than 450,000 distinct CDR3 sequences in total; approximately 18% of them show up just once. The ten largest clonotypes hold approximately 33% of the sample.

This clonotype showed up many times. The antigen it binds to is not known. Base-call qualities are not available, and no considerably larger clone is one nucleotide away. Results and caveats for the whole study, not just this receptor: A model built on a 13 V-J signature distinguished ophthalmopathy from stable hyperthyroidism, reaching roughly 88% sensitivity and about 81% specificity in cross-validation and 80%/75% in testing. In validation, progression to ophthalmopathy was predicted by the model with 70.59% sensitivity and 72.22% specificity, a median of 6.5 months before onset. Most expanded thyroid clonotypes (frequency above 0.001) were also detected in blood, a finding suggesting that blood repertoires may reflect thyroid immune responses. No statistical method was used to set the sample size in advance, and investigators knew the group allocation.

Spanning cysteine to phenylalanine, the CDR3 consists of 16 amino acids. Just CDR3 DNA is preserved here, 48 bases in frame from base 1. Relative to germline, V is missing 7 bases and J is missing 5 bases, with 14 bases of the junction outside any gene match. CDR1 and CDR2, looked up from the germline V gene, are SNHLY and FYNNEI. The clonotype comes from a woman in her 30s with Graves' hyperthyroidism that later progressed to Graves' ophthalmopathy. The V gene is TRBV2 and the J gene is TRBJ2-3, with TRBD2 identical over 8 junction bases. Sample: blood. The CDR3 has the sequence CASKSDPGLVLDTQYF. In nucleotide form, the sequence is TGTGCCAGCAAATCAGATCCGGGACTAGTCTTAGATACGCAGTATTTT.